This T cell receptor beta chain was documented in a study of cytomegalovirus exposure and HLA in healthy donors. Findings and limits, study-wide: A link between a missense DCLRE1C variant and TCR beta V- and J-gene trimming emerged from a later analysis.

Turning to this clone: Antigen: not known.

This CDR3 region has 16 residues. Looked up from germline, CDR1 is LGHNA and CDR2 is YSLEER. J lost 3 bases, V lost 1 base, and 6 bases had no gene match. The PCR ran on 60 Vbeta and 13 Jbeta primers. The data were produced by immunoSEQ multiplex PCR, yet TCRdb's version contains in-frame clones alone and is incomplete. This table has approximately 170,000 clones, around four fifths appearing once. The chain uses TRBV4-3 and TRBJ2-4, with 7 bases lining up with TRBD1. The receptor comes from a young man in good health and CMV-seropositive. The material sequenced was PBMCs. CDR3 residues: CASSQGLDRDKNIQYF. The CDR3 nucleotides read TGCGCCAGCAGCCAAGGTCTCGACAGGGACAAAAACATTCAGTACTTC.